This entry lists 16 T cell receptor beta chains sequenced from one sample in a study of blood T cell repertoires in COVID-19. Assay: immunoSEQ multiplex PCR; the TCRdb copy retains only in-frame clones and omits some. This table holds under 30,000 clones, roughly nine tenths found once. Sequenced input: peripheral blood. Receptor source: a human donor in a cohort sampled during active COVID-19.

This clone was counted only a few times. The J gene is TRBJ1-3, the V gene TRBV7-9; D gene ambiguous. The CDR3 loop spans 14 amino acids. Germline CDR1 reads SEHNR; CDR2 reads FQNEAQ (reference sequence). Trimming took off 2 bases at V and 4 bases at J, with 9 bases between the two ends. CDR3 amino acids: CASSLRTTGNTIYF. Here the CDR3 DNA reads TGTGCCAGCAGCTTAAGGACTACCGGAAACACCATATATTTT. The full variable domain, completed using reference TRBV7-9 and TRBJ1-3, is DTGVSQNPRHKITKRGQNVTFRCDPISEHNRLYWYRQTLGQGPEFLTYFQNEAQLEKSRLLSDRFSAERPKGSFSTLEIQRTEQGDSAMYLCASSLRTTGNTIYFGEGSWLTVV.

This chain uses TRBV3-1 (or the pseudogene TRBV3-2) with TRBJ1-2; 9 bases are a match to TRBD1. Per the germline V gene, CDR1 is LGHDT and CDR2 is YNNKEL (reference sequence). After removal of 1 base from V and 8 bases from J, the junction contained 8 bases not matched to a gene. The CDR3 is 15 amino acids. CDR3 coding DNA: TGTGCCAGCAGCCAAGCCACCGGGACAGGGTACGGCTACACCTTC. This translates into CASSQATGTGYGYTF.

The chain is built from TRBV5-8 and TRBJ1-1, with 10 bases identical to TRBD1. Trimming removed 0 bases from V and 1 base from J; junction bases left unmatched: 9. CDR3 length equals 18 residues. CDR1 and CDR2 (germline): SGHTS, YDEGEE. This CDR3 reads CASSLEPGQGSGNTEAFF. The CDR3 bases are TGTGCCAGCAGCTTGGAACCGGGACAGGGGTCCGGGAACACTGAAGCTTTCTTT. Full variable domain (outside the CDR3, taken from reference TRBV5-8 and TRBJ1-1): EAGVTQSPTHLIKTRGQQATLRCSPISGHTSVYWYQQALGLGLQFLLWYDEGEERNRGNFPPRFSGRQFPNYSSELNVNALELEDSALYLCASSLEPGQGSGNTEAFFGQGTRLTVV.

The chain uses TRBV5-1 and TRBJ2-2; no clear D gene. Germline loops: CDR1 SGHRS, CDR2 YFSETQ. There are 14 residues in the CDR3. The V and J ends lost 0 bases and 3 bases respectively, with 6 bases between them. The CDR3 nucleotides read TGCGCCAGCAGCTTGGCAGTTTACACCGGGGAGCTGTTTTTT. Its protein is CASSLAVYTGELFF.

This CDR3 is CASSLVFADEKLFF. CDR3 bases: TGTGCCAGCAGCTTGGTCTTCGCGGATGAAAAACTGTTTTTT. This chain links TRBV5-6 with TRBJ1-4; D not resolved. In germline, CDR1 is SGHDT, CDR2 YYEEEE. V was clipped by 0 bases and J by 6 bases, with 9 bases between them. The CDR3 consists of 14 residues. The whole variable domain, filled in from reference TRBV5-6 and TRBJ1-4, reads DAGVTQSPTHLIKTRGQQVTLRCSPKSGHDTVSWYQQALGQGPQFIFQYYEEEERQRGNFPDRFSGHQFPNYSSELNVNALLLGDSALYLCASSLVFADEKLFFGSGTQLSVL.

In regard to this clone: Germline is not matched at one junction end, which may reflect a read error. This chain joins TRBV19 and TRBJ1-5; TRBD1 matches 8 bases. Germline CDR1 and CDR2: LNHDA and SQIVND (reference sequence). The CDR3 contains 18 residues. CDR3 residues: CASCISNTRTGHNQPLHF. The CDR3, as DNA: TGTGCCAGTTGTATCTCTAATACTCGGACAGGGCACAATCAGCCCCTGCATTTT. The variable domain in full, with the rest retrieved from reference TRBV19 and TRBJ1-5, is DGGITQSPKYLFRKEGQNVTLSCEQNLNHDAMYWYRQDPGQGLRLIYYSQIVNDFQKGDIAEGYSVSREKKESFPLTVTSAQKNPTAFYLCASCISNTRTGHNQPLHFGDGTRLSIL.

The chain employs TRBV27 and TRBJ1-1; possibly TRBD1 for D (5 bases). Per germline, CDR1 MNHEY and CDR2 SMNVEV (reference sequence). Between the trimmed V and J ends, which lost 3 bases and 0 bases, there was a span of 11 bases. The CDR3 runs 15 residues. CDR3 bases: TGTGCCAGCAGTTTTCAGGGATCCATGAACACTGAAGCTTTCTTT. Translated: CASSFQGSMNTEAFF.

The V call is TRBV29-1, the J call TRBJ1-5, with a tentative D call TRBD1 (5 bases). CDR1 and CDR2 from the germline V gene are SQVTM and ANQGSEA. V lost 5 bases, J lost 5 bases, and 13 bases lay in between. The CDR3 has 13 residues. In nucleotides, the CDR3 is TGCAGCGTTTGTTTAGGGGTTGATCAGCCCCAGCATTTT. Translated, it gives CSVCLGVDQPQHF.

V gene TRBV5-4 combines with J gene TRBJ1-2, with D tentatively TRBD1 (6 bases). V was cut by 4 bases and J by 0 bases, with 19 bases left in between. CDR3 length: 17 amino acids. Per germline, CDR1 SGHNT and CDR2 YYREEE (reference sequence). CDR3 sequence: CASSQLMGAAPNYGYTF. The CDR3 nucleotides are TGTGCCAGCAGCCAATTAATGGGGGCCGCGCCTAACTATGGCTACACCTTC.

This clone was picked up a small number of times. The chain couples TRBV6-5 to TRBJ1-2, with a weak D call TRBD1 (6 bases). Trimming pared 5 bases from V and 4 bases from J, leaving 14 bases between. This CDR3 contains 14 residues. CDR1 is MNHEY, CDR2 SVGAGI, per germline. CDR3 DNA: TGTGCCAGCAGTCGCTTTCAGGGGTCCTATGGCTACACCTTC. Translated: CASSRFQGSYGYTF.

The chain recombines TRBV19 with TRBJ1-5, with D uncertain. Germline values: CDR1 LNHDA, CDR2 SQIVND (reference sequence). V was pared by 8 bases and J by 0 bases, with 14 bases between. The CDR3 length is 15 residues. The CDR3 sequence: CASRRAAYSNQPQHF. CDR3 in DNA: TGTGCCAGTCGGAGGGCCGCATATAGCAATCAGCCCCAGCATTTT.

This clone occurred once. The rearrangement uses TRBV5-1 and TRBJ2-2; D perhaps matches TRBD1 (6 bases). The length of the CDR3 is 16 residues. V was shortened by 0 bases and J by 1 base, with 10 bases between the two germline ends. The germline gives CDR1 SGHRS, CDR2 YFSETQ. This chain's CDR3 is CASSLDRAWNTGELFF. The CDR3 DNA sequence: TGCGCCAGCAGCTTGGACAGGGCATGGAACACCGGGGAGCTGTTTTTT.

This sequence joins TRBV11-2 and TRBJ1-2, with 7 bases identical to TRBD1. This CDR3 has 15 amino acids. V lost 7 bases, J lost 0 bases, and 8 bases stayed unmatched. Germline values: CDR1 SGHAT, CDR2 FQNNGV. CDR3 region: CASTHPGGANYGYTF. The CDR3 DNA follows: TGTGCCAGCACCCACCCAGGGGGAGCTAACTATGGCTACACCTTC.

The chain is built from TRBV27 and TRBJ2-1, with D possibly being TRBD2 (6 bases). Germline CDR1 and CDR2: MNHEY and SMNVEV (reference sequence). Trimming took 3 bases from V and 15 from J, leaving 15 bases between them. The CDR3 totals 12 residues. The CDR3 region is CASSFPRAGRFF. In DNA form, the CDR3 reads TGTGCCAGCAGTTTCCCTCGGGCGGGAAGGTTCTTC.

The V gene is TRBV28, the J gene TRBJ2-1, with TRBD2 matching 7 bases. The V gene's germline CDR1 is MDHEN and CDR2 SYDVKM. The CDR3 runs to 17 residues. V gave up 7 bases and J gave up 0 bases; unmatched junction bases: 12. This chain's CDR3 is CASTSSGSLSSYNEQFF. The CDR3 region has the DNA TGTGCCAGCACGTCTAGCGGAAGTCTTAGCTCCTACAATGAGCAGTTCTTC.

This clone appeared a single time. The gene calls are TRBV19 and TRBJ1-3; D possibly corresponds to TRBD1 (6 bases). Looked up from germline, CDR1 is LNHDA and CDR2 is SQIVND (reference sequence). The CDR3 is made up of 16 amino acids. The V and J ends lost 5 bases and 0 bases respectively, with 14 bases between them. The CDR3: CASSAPGQSSGNTIYF. The CDR3 DNA reads as TGTGCCAGTAGTGCTCCGGGACAAAGCTCTGGAAACACCATATATTTT.